The 15 T cell receptor beta chains in this list originate from one sample, sequenced in a study of T cells expressing NK-cell markers. TCRdb reprocessed the 5' RACE reads, keeping one entry per CDR3 protein, no DNA. This repertoire comprises 200,000 to 300,000 distinct CDR3 sequences; its ten largest clones make up under 0.5%. What was sequenced was blood T cells: a sorted CD56 or NKG2C T cell subset, CD4+ or CD8+ T cells, or bulk PBMC T cells (not recorded which). All receptors come from a man aged 18 to 35 in good health.

The CDR3 protein is CASSLRVITDTQYF. J is TRBJ2-3 and V is TRBV12-3 or TRBV12-4; as DNA is missing, the TRBD2 call by TCRdb cannot be tested. The CDR3 sequence is 14 residues long.

The rearrangement links TRBV29-1 to TRBJ2-7; TCRdb selects TRBD1, and the lack of DNA leaves this call unchecked. Germline V lookup: CDR1 SQVTM, CDR2 ANQGSEA. The CDR3 covers 13 residues. CDR3: CSVNTHAPSEQYF.

The gene calls are TRBV7-9 and TRBJ2-1; with no DNA, the TCRdb D assignment of TRBD1 cannot be verified. The CDR3 length is 16 residues. Germline V lookup: CDR1 SEHNR, CDR2 FQNEAQ (reference sequence). CDR3 residues: CASSLGQGQGSHEQFF.

The V call is TRBV30, the J call TRBJ2-3; TCRdb designates TRBD2, a call that cannot be tested without DNA. Germline-derived CDR1 and CDR2 are GTSNPN and SVGIG (reference sequence). This CDR3 contains 15 residues. This CDR3 reads CAWSGTSGSSDTQYF. The whole variable domain, remainder taken from reference TRBV30 and TRBJ2-3, is SQTIHQWPATLVQPVGSPLSLECTVEGTSNPNLYWYRQAAGRGLQLLFYSVGIGQISSEVPQNLSASRPQDRQFILSSKKLLLSDSGFYLCAWSGTSGSSDTQYFGPGTRLTVL.

The chain employs TRBV12-3 or TRBV12-4 and TRBJ1-4; with no DNA, the TCRdb D assignment of TRBD1 cannot be verified. The CDR3 is 14 amino acids. The CDR3: CASSLNRGGEKLFF.

The V and J genes are TRBV12-3 or TRBV12-4 and TRBJ1-6. The CDR3 covers 15 residues. The CDR3 protein is CASRKGVSYNSPLHF.

The J gene is TRBJ1-6, the V gene TRBV20-1; without DNA, the TCRdb call of TRBD1 cannot be checked. This CDR3 spans 14 amino acids. CDR1 is DFQATT and CDR2 is SNEGSKA in the germline V gene (reference sequence). The CDR3 here is CSAPGGQRGSPLHF.

V is TRBV12-3 or TRBV12-4 and J is TRBJ1-5; the D gene TCRdb calls, TRBD1, cannot be checked with no DNA. The CDR3 spans 14 residues. The chain's CDR3 is CASSPGQGVQPQHF.

The chain links TRBV12-3 or TRBV12-4 to TRBJ2-1; absent DNA, TCRdb's TRBD2 call cannot be checked. The CDR3 spans 13 residues. CDR3 amino acids: CASGTSPSNEQFF.

J is TRBJ2-6 and V is TRBV4-2; TCRdb's D call of TRBD1 is untestable without DNA. Germline V CDR1 and CDR2: LGHNA, YNFKEQ. This CDR3 is 17 amino acids long. CDR3 sequence reads: CASSQDPGGSGANVLTF.

V and J are TRBV12-3 or TRBV12-4 and TRBJ2-3; the TCRdb D gene call, TRBD1, has no DNA to confirm it. CDR3 length equals 16 residues. The CDR3 sequence is CASSLGGSGPLDTQYF.

The chain employs TRBV20-1 and TRBJ1-1. CDR3 length: 15 amino acids. The germline gives CDR1 DFQATT, CDR2 SNEGSKA (reference sequence). CDR3 amino acids: CSARGNTTANTEAFF.

This chain connects TRBV5-1 to TRBJ2-1; TCRdb's D gene call, TRBD2, goes unchecked for lack of DNA. The germline V gene has CDR1 SGHRS and CDR2 YFSETQ. This CDR3 contains 16 residues. The CDR3 reads CASSSEGREGYNEQFF.

V gene TRBV7-2 combines with J gene TRBJ2-5; TCRdb outputs TRBD2, but without DNA this stays unchecked. The CDR3 has 16 amino acids. Looked up from germline, CDR1 is SGHTA and CDR2 is FQGNSA. The chain's CDR3 is CASSLAASGGQETQYF.

The rearrangement links TRBV20-1 to TRBJ2-3; TCRdb picks TRBD2, but there is no DNA to check that call. CDR1 and CDR2 from the germline V gene are DFQATT and SNEGSKA (reference sequence). This CDR3 is 13 amino acids long. CDR3 protein: CSALGTNGDTQYF.